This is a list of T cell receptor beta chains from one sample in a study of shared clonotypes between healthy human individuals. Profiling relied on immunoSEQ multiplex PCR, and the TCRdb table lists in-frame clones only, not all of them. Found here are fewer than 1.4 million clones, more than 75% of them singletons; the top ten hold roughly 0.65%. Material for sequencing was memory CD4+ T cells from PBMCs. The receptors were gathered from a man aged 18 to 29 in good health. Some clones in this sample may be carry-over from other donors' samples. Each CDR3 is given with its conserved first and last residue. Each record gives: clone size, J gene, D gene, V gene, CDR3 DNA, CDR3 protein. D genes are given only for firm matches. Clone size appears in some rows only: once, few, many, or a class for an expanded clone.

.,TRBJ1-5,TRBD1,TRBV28,TGTGCCAGCAGTCTACAGGGGGCGGGCAATCAGCCCCAGCATTTT,CASSLQGAGNQPQHF
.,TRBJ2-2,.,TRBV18,TGTGCCAGCTCACCCGACCGTACCAACACCGGGGAGCTGTTTTTT,CASSPDRTNTGELFF
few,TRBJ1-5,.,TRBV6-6,TGTGCCAGCAGTTACTCGGGTTTACATCAGCCCCAGCATTTT,CASSYSGLHQPQHF
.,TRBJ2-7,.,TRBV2,TGTGCCAGCAGTGAAGTCGGTAGCGTCGACGAGCAGTACTTC,CASSEVGSVDEQYF
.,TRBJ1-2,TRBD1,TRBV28,TGTGCCAGCACCAGGGGGGACTATGGCTACACCTTC,CASTRGDYGYTF
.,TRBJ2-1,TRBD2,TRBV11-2,TGTGCCAGCAGCTTAGGTGGACTAGCGGGTTACTCCTACAATGAGCAGTTCTTC,CASSLGGLAGYSYNEQFF
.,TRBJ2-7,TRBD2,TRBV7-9,TGTGCCAGCAGCTTAACCGGGACTAGCGTCTACGAGCAGTACTTC,CASSLTGTSVYEQYF
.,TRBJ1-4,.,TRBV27,TGTGCTAGCAGTTTTTCGGGGGCAAGTGAAAAACTGTTTTTT,CASSFSGASEKLFF
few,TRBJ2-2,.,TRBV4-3,TGCGCCACCAAACGGGACCTCACATACACCGGGGAGCTGTTTTTT,CATKRDLTYTGELFF
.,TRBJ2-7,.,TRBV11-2,TGTGCCAGCAGCTTAGAGCTTGGGGGGGCCTCTGAGCAGTACTTC,CASSLELGGASEQYF
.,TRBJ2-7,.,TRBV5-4,TGTGCCAGCAGCTTGGTCCCCGGCGCCTACGAGCAGTACTTC,CASSLVPGAYEQYF
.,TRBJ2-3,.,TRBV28,TGTGCCAGCAGTACGAATAGCGAGGCAGATACGCAGTATTTT,CASSTNSEADTQYF
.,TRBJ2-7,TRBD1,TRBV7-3,TGTGCCAGCAGCTCTACCGACAGGGTGCTTTACTTC,CASSSTDRVLYF
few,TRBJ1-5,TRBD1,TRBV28,TGTGCCAGCAGCCCCCAGACATGGGGACAGGGGCCGCGGGGCAATCAGCCCCAGCATTTT,CASSPQTWGQGPRGNQPQHF
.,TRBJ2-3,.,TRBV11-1,TGTGCCAGCAGCTTGCGATTAGCGGATACGCAGTATTTT,CASSLRLADTQYF
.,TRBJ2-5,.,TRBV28,TGTGCCAGCGGGAGCTATCAAGAGACCCAGTACTTC,CASGSYQETQYF
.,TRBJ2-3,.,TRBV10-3,TGTGCCATCAGTGAGGAGGGTAGAATCACAGATACGCAGTATTTT,CAISEEGRITDTQYF
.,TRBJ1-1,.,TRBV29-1,TGCAGCGTTGAAGATCAGGGCCTCGGGGAAGCTTTCTTT,CSVEDQGLGEAFF
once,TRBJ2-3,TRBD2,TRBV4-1,TGCGCCAGCAGCCAAACGGGACTAGCTCTGGATACGCAGTATTTT,CASSQTGLALDTQYF
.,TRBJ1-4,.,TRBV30,TGTGCCGGAACCGGGACGCCGATTGAAAAACTGTTTTTT,CAGTGTPIEKLFF
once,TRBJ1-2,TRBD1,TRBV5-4,TGTGCCAGCAGCTTGGTGTTAGGGACAGACTATGGCTACACCTTC,CASSLVLGTDYGYTF
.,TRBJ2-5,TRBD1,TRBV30,TGTGCCTGGAGCCCAAAGGGGCAGGGGGCTAGCGCGCAGTACTTC,CAWSPKGQGASAQYF
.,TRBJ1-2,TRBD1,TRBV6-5,TGTGCCAGCAGATCGGACAGGAACATCTATGGCTACACCTTC,CASRSDRNIYGYTF
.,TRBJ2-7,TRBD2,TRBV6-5,TGTGCCAGCAGTGCGGGACTAGCGTACTACGAGCAGTACTTC,CASSAGLAYYEQYF
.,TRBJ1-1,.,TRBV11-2,TGTGCCAGCAGCTTAGGTCTGGGCAGGGTTGGTGAAGCTTTCTTT,CASSLGLGRVGEAFF
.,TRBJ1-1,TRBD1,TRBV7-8,TGTGCCAGCAGCTCCCCAAGACAGGGGAACACTGAAGCTTTCTTT,CASSSPRQGNTEAFF
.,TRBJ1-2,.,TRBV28,TGTGCCAGCAGCCGAACTCCTAGTGGCGGCCCTGAGGGCTATGGCTACACCTTC,CASSRTPSGGPEGYGYTF
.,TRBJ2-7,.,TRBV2,TGTGCCAGCAGTGAGGGGGGACAGCTGAAGTGGGAGCAGTACTTC,CASSEGGQLKWEQYF
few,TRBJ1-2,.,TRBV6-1,TGTGCCAGCAGTGAAGCAATACGGTCCTATGGCTACACCTTC,CASSEAIRSYGYTF
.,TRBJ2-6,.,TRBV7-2,TGTGCCAGCAGCTTAGGGGGGGCCAACGTCCTGACTTTC,CASSLGGANVLTF